Below are 14 T cell receptor beta chains sequenced from a single sample in a study of blood T cells in healthy people across ages. Next came a second PCR, run for about 6 to 11 cycles, which used a sample-barcoded 5' primer along with a J-beta primer mix. Each CDR3 protein gets one entry after TCRdb re-called the 5' RACE reads with MiXCR. The sample yields hundreds of thousands of distinct CDR3 sequences, around 43% seen once. The sequencing sample was made of blood. These receptor sequences come from a man older than 75 in good health.

The chain links TRBV20-1 to TRBJ2-3, with D maybe TRBD2 (6 bases). Germline CDR1 and CDR2: DFQATT and SNEGSKA (reference sequence). V gave up 0 bases and J gave up 2 bases, with 15 bases separating them. CDR3 length: 16 amino acids. Here the CDR3 DNA reads TGCAGTGCTAGAGATCCCGGGGAGGCGTTCACAGATACGCAGTATTTT. It yields the protein CSARDPGEAFTDTQYF.

This clonotype was picked up many times. Sequence at one end of the junction differs from germline and may be a read error. J is TRBJ1-6 and V is TRBV5-1; 10 nucleotides match TRBD1. Germline CDR1 reads SGHRS; CDR2 reads YFSETQ. The CDR3 is made up of 14 amino acids. CDR3 protein: CASSPGQGNSPLHF. In DNA form, the CDR3 reads TGTGCCAGCAGTCCGGGACAGGGGAATTCACCCCTCCACTTT.

CDR3 coding DNA: TGCGCCAGCAACCCCGGGACAACTGGAAACACCATATATTTT. Translated: CASNPGTTGNTIYF. V gene TRBV5-1 combines with J gene TRBJ1-3; D perhaps matches TRBD1 (6 bases). Trimming took off 6 bases at V and 2 bases at J, with 12 bases between the two ends. Germline CDR1 is SGHRS and CDR2 is YFSETQ. The CDR3 runs to 14 residues. Full variable domain (outside the CDR3, taken from reference TRBV5-1 and TRBJ1-3): KAGVTQTPRYLIKTRGQQVTLSCSPISGHRSVSWYQQTPGQGLQFLFEYFSETQRNKGNFPGRFSGRQFSNSRSEMNVSTLELGDSALYLCASNPGTTGNTIYFGEGSWLTVV.

This clonotype was detected ten times or more. V is TRBV10-3 and J is TRBJ1-6, with D hard to call. The germline V gene encodes CDR1 ENHRY and CDR2 SYGVKD. The V gene lost 2 bases and the J gene lost 3 bases, with 8 bases spanning the gap. This CDR3 spans 15 amino acids. The CDR3 protein is CAISEDGSYNSPLHF. The CDR3 region has the DNA TGTGCCATCAGTGAGGACGGCAGCTATAATTCACCCCTCCACTTT.

In this sample, this clonotype turned up a few times. The rearrangement uses TRBV20-1 and TRBJ2-4, with D uncertain. The V end was cut by 2 bases, the J end by 5 bases, with 10 bases between. This CDR3 spans 13 amino acids. Germline V gene data show CDR1 as DFQATT and CDR2 as SNEGSKA (reference sequence). The chain's CDR3 is CSARHLAENIQYF. The CDR3 DNA is TGCAGTGCTAGACATCTGGCCGAAAACATTCAGTACTTC.

In its sample, this clonotype was seen a few times. This chain connects TRBV20-1 to TRBJ2-7, with TRBD1 identical over 10 bases. The J call may be faulty, since TRBJ2-4 better matches the DNA end. Germline V gene sequence: CDR1 DFQATT, CDR2 SNEGSKA (reference sequence). The CDR3 contains 12 residues. CDR3 in amino acids: CSGDRGQSIQYF. The CDR3 bases are TGCAGTGGTGACAGGGGGCAAAGCATTCAGTACTTC.

The chain employs TRBV20-1 and TRBJ2-2; 11 nucleotides match TRBD2. Trimming removed 0 bases from V and 2 bases from J; junction bases left unmatched: 8. Germline CDR1 reads DFQATT; CDR2 reads SNEGSKA (reference sequence). This CDR3 region has 18 residues. The CDR3 DNA follows: TGCAGTGCTAGAGATCTGGCTAGCGGGGGGTCTAACACCGGGGAGCTGTTTTTT. It yields the protein CSARDLASGGSNTGELFF.

The rearrangement links TRBV6-5 to TRBJ1-1; D unclear. Trimming took 6 bases from V and 3 from J, leaving 11 bases between them. The germline CDR1 and CDR2 sequences are MNHEY and SVGAGI. There are 13 residues in the CDR3. The CDR3 nucleotides read TGTGCCAGCAGACGGTGGGTGTACACTGAAGCTTTCTTT. It yields the protein CASRRWVYTEAFF.

V is TRBV7-8 and J is TRBJ2-5; D is tentatively TRBD1 or TRBD2 (5 bases each). The germline CDR1 and CDR2 sequences are SGHVS and FQNEAQ. This CDR3 comprises 15 residues. Trimming pared 1 base from V and 5 bases from J, leaving 14 bases between. CDR3 region: CASSLVRELVETQYF. The CDR3 DNA reads TGTGCCAGCAGCTTAGTCAGGGAGCTGGTGGAGACCCAGTACTTC.

This clonotype showed up many times. The V gene is TRBV24-1, the J gene TRBJ2-7, with TRBD2 matching over 9 bases. The CDR3 runs to 15 residues. Trimming took 5 bases from V and 3 from J; bases not matched to a gene: 7. CDR1 and CDR2 from the germline V gene are KGHDR and SFDVKD. The CDR3 DNA follows: TGTGCCACCAGTGCTCGCGGGAGGGGGCTCTACGAGCAGTACTTC. It specifies CATSARGRGLYEQYF.

This clonotype was observed a few times. The V call is TRBV20-1, the J call TRBJ2-7; D not certain. Germline CDR1 is DFQATT and CDR2 is SNEGSKA (reference sequence). This CDR3 spans 12 amino acids. Trimming shortened V by 1 base and J by 2 bases, and 6 bases separated the two germline ends. The CDR3 reads CSARAYAYEQYF. The CDR3 coding sequence is TGCAGTGCTAGAGCGTATGCCTACGAGCAGTACTTC.

There are a few counts of this clonotype. The CDR3 sequence: CASSQGVTRPGNEQFF. The CDR3 nucleotides are TGTGCCAGCAGCCAAGGCGTGACGCGACCGGGCAATGAGCAGTTCTTC. The chain has TRBV3-1 and TRBJ2-1; D gene unclear. This CDR3 has 16 amino acids. CDR1 LGHDT and CDR2 YNNKEL come from the germline V gene (reference sequence). V was cut by 1 base and J by 6 bases, with 16 bases left in between.

V usage is TRBV3-1 and J usage is TRBJ2-5; TRBD2 aligns across 16 bases. The CDR3 extends over 17 amino acids. The germline gives CDR1 LGHDT, CDR2 YNNKEL (reference sequence). J lost 11 bases, V lost 0 bases, and 9 bases had no gene match. Here the CDR3 reads CASSQEVGTSGRGEQYF. In DNA, the CDR3 is TGTGCCAGCAGCCAAGAGGTTGGGACTAGCGGGAGGGGTGAGCAGTACTTC.

The chain recombines TRBV20-1 with TRBJ1-5, with D unclear. This CDR3 comprises 11 residues. V gave up 5 bases and J gave up 7 bases, with 9 bases separating them. Germline-derived CDR1 and CDR2 are DFQATT and SNEGSKA (reference sequence). The CDR3 region is CSAGPGQPQHF. The CDR3, as DNA: TGCAGTGCTGGCCCGGGGCAGCCCCAGCATTTT.